The 14 T cell receptor beta chains below were found in one sample sequenced in a study of PD-1 blockade in classical Hodgkin lymphoma. TCRdb's copy holds only in-frame clones and misses some; the assay was immunoSEQ multiplex PCR. The sample holds roughly 100,000 clones, roughly 90% seen once. Time point denoted: cycle 4 day 1 (C4D1), after five to seven weeks of nivolumab. Every patient experienced relapse after autologous stem cell transplantation, and brentuximab vedotin exposure varied. The specimen comprised peripheral blood mononuclear cells (PBMCs), sampled before the fourth cycle of nivolumab. These receptors all stem from a human donor with classical Hodgkin lymphoma.

V is TRBV5-5 and J is TRBJ2-3; no reliable D call. V was cut by 2 bases and J by 2 bases, with 0 bases left in between. The CDR3 runs 11 residues. Germline V CDR1 and CDR2: SGHKS, YYEKEE (reference sequence). CDR3 region: CASSFTDTQYF. CDR3 sequence (DNA): TGTGCCAGCAGCTTCACAGATACGCAGTATTTT.

This sequence joins TRBV30 and TRBJ1-2, with 8 bases aligning to TRBD1. This CDR3 has 13 amino acids. V lost 2 bases, J lost 2 bases, and 1 base stayed unmatched. Per the germline V gene, CDR1 is GTSNPN and CDR2 is SVGIG (reference sequence). CDR3 nucleotides: TGTGCCTGGAGTTGGACAGGGAACTATGGCTACACCTTC. The encoded protein is CAWSWTGNYGYTF.

The chain joins TRBV7-2 to TRBJ2-6, with TRBD2 matching over 10 bases. CDR1 is SGHTA, CDR2 FQGNSA, per germline. With V trimmed by 1 base and J by 2 bases, 8 bases remained unmatched. This CDR3 spans 19 amino acids. The CDR3: CASSLVVLAGVTGANVLTF. CDR3 sequence (DNA): TGTGCCAGCAGCTTAGTGGTGCTAGCGGGAGTAACTGGGGCCAACGTCCTGACTTTC.

The gene calls are TRBV6-1 and TRBJ2-7, with a weak D call TRBD1 (5 bases). Germline CDR1 reads MNHNS; CDR2 reads SASEGT. The CDR3 is 15 residues long. V was trimmed by 7 bases and J by 5 bases, leaving 21 bases between them. For the CDR3, the DNA is TGTGCCAGCATCTACGAAGGGGAAATTATCCACGAGCAGTACTTC. It translates to CASIYEGEIIHEQYF.

The chain combines TRBV27 with TRBJ2-1; the D is unclear. CDR3 length equals 15 residues. Germline CDR1 reads MNHEY; CDR2 reads SMNVEV (reference sequence). Between the trimmed V and J ends, which lost 6 bases and 7 bases, there was a span of 19 bases. CDR3 in amino acids: CASSRTTGILNEQFF. CDR3 DNA sequence: TGTGCCAGCAGCAGAACTACCGGTATCTTGAATGAGCAGTTCTTC.

The chain's CDR3 is CASSRLGTSGANVLTF. CDR3 nucleotide sequence: TGTGCCAGCAGCCGACTTGGAACCTCTGGGGCCAACGTCCTGACTTTC. V gene TRBV7-9 combines with J gene TRBJ2-6; D ambiguous. The CDR3 is 16 residues long. Trimming stripped 5 bases from V and 0 bases from J, with 11 bases between. Germline assignment: CDR1 SEHNR and CDR2 FQNEAQ (reference sequence).

The genes are TRBV19 and TRBJ1-2; D not certain. CDR1 is LNHDA, CDR2 SQIVND, per germline (reference sequence). The CDR3 length is 15 residues. Trimming removed 3 bases at V and 4 bases at J, with 15 bases between. As DNA, the CDR3 is TGTGCCAGTAGTATCGCCCGGGCCCGAGCCTATGGCTACACCTTC. This sequence encodes CASSIARARAYGYTF.

V usage is TRBV27 and J usage is TRBJ2-7; TRBD1 is a possible D gene (6 bases). The germline V gene has CDR1 MNHEY and CDR2 SMNVEV (reference sequence). This CDR3 comprises 15 residues. The V end lost 3 bases, the J end lost 3 bases, and 15 bases lay between the germline ends. CDR3 nucleotides: TGTGCCAGCAGTTTTTGGCAGGGGACAAACTACGAGCAGTACTTC. The encoded protein is CASSFWQGTNYEQYF.

The chain joins TRBV10-3 to TRBJ1-1; no clear D gene. Germline V gives CDR1 ENHRY, CDR2 SYGVKD. V lost 8 bases and J 0 bases, leaving 10 bases between the germline ends. The CDR3 has 13 amino acids. The chain's CDR3 is CAIVAALNTEAFF. DNA of the CDR3: TGTGCCATCGTGGCAGCACTGAACACTGAAGCTTTCTTT.

This chain links TRBV4-1 with TRBJ2-3; no firm D call. The CDR3 covers 16 residues. Germline assignment: CDR1 MGHRA and CDR2 YSYEKL. V dropped 3 bases and J dropped 5 bases, with 18 bases sitting between them. For the CDR3, the DNA is TGCGCCAGCAGCCACCGACCTCGGTTCTCTGGAGATACGCAGTATTTT. Its protein is CASSHRPRFSGDTQYF.

The gene calls are TRBV5-6 and TRBJ2-5, with a weak D call TRBD1 (6 bases). Germline V lookup: CDR1 SGHDT, CDR2 YYEEEE. The CDR3 extends over 19 amino acids. Trimming cost V 2 bases and J 10 bases, with 33 bases left between them. The CDR3, as DNA: TGTGCCAGCAGCTTTCACCGGCGAGGGAACTGGGTAGGGCAAGGGGGCCAGTACTTC. This sequence encodes CASSFHRRGNWVGQGGQYF.

The chain joins TRBV11-1 to TRBJ2-1; TRBD2 aligns across 7 bases. The CDR3 has 14 residues. The germline gives CDR1 SGHAT, CDR2 FQDESV (reference sequence). J was trimmed by 6 bases and V by 5 bases; bases with no gene match: 7. Here the CDR3 DNA reads TGTGCCAGCAGCATGGACTCGGGAGGCAATGAGCAGTTCTTC. This sequence encodes CASSMDSGGNEQFF.

CDR3 sequence reads: CASSLDPPEQYF. The DNA for the CDR3 is TGTGCCAGCAGCTTAGATCCCCCCGAGCAGTACTTC. The chain joins TRBV11-2 to TRBJ2-7; D remains unclear. This CDR3 comprises 12 residues. Germline V lookup: CDR1 SGHAT, CDR2 FQNNGV. The V end lost 0 bases, the J end lost 6 bases, and 6 bases lay between the germline ends.

In nucleotides, the CDR3 is TGTGCCTGGAGTCGGGGTCCGGGGGACAATGAGCAGTTCTTC. Protein: CAWSRGPGDNEQFF. The chain has TRBV30 and TRBJ2-1, with D maybe TRBD2 (6 bases). Germline V gene lookup returns CDR1 GTSNPN and CDR2 SVGIG (reference sequence). The CDR3 has 14 residues. V dropped 2 bases and J dropped 5 bases, with 13 bases sitting between them.